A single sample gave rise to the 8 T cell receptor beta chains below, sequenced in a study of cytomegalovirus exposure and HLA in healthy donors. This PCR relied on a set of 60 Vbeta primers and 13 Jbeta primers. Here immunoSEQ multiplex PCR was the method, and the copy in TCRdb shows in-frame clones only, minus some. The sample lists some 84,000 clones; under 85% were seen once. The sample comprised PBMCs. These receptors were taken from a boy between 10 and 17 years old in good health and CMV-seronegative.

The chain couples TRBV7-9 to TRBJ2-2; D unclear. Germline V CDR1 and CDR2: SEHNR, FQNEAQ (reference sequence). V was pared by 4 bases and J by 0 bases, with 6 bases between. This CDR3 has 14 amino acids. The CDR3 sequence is CASSSETNTGELFF. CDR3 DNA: TGTGCCAGCAGCTCTGAGACGAACACCGGGGAGCTGTTTTTT.

The CDR3 here is CSVVGPGANTGELFF. DNA of the CDR3: TGCAGCGTTGTCGGACCAGGGGCGAACACCGGGGAGCTGTTTTTT. The rearrangement joins TRBV29-1 to TRBJ2-2, with D possibly being TRBD1 (6 bases). The CDR3 contains 15 residues. Trimming pared 4 bases from V and 0 bases from J, leaving 12 bases between. The germline V gene encodes CDR1 SQVTM and CDR2 ANQGSEA.

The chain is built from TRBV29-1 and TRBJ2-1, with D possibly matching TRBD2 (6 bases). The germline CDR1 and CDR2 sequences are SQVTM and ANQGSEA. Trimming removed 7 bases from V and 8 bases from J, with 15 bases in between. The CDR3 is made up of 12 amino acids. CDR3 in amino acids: CSGTGVRDEQFF. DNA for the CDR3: TGCAGCGGGACGGGGGTGAGGGATGAGCAGTTCTTC.

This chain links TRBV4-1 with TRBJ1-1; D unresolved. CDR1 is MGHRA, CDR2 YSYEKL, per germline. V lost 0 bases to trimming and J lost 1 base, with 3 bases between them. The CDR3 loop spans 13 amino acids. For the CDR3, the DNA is TGCGCCAGCAGCCAAGATAAGAACACTGAAGCTTTCTTT. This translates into CASSQDKNTEAFF.

The CDR3 region has the DNA TGTGCCAGCAGCTTGTTCCGCTCAGGGGGTACTGAAGCTTTCTTT. Translated: CASSLFRSGGTEAFF. The chain has TRBV7-9 and TRBJ1-1; 7 nucleotides line up with TRBD1. V dropped 3 bases and J dropped 5; count of bases not matched to a gene: 9. Germline V gene data show CDR1 as SEHNR and CDR2 as FQNEAQ (reference sequence). The CDR3 length is 15 residues.

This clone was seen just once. The CDR3 region is CASNPTVSSGANVLTF. CDR3 nucleotide sequence: TGTGCCAGCAACCCAACAGTGAGCTCTGGGGCCAACGTCCTGACTTTC. The chain carries TRBV7-2 and TRBJ2-6; D gene ambiguous. Per the germline V gene, CDR1 is SGHTA and CDR2 is FQGNSA. This CDR3 contains 16 residues. V dropped 7 bases and J dropped 0 bases, with 13 bases sitting between them.

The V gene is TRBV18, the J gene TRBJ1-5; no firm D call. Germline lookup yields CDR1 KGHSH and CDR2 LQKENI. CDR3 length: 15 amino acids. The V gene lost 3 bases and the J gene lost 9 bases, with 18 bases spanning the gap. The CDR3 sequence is CASSPLPTDPRPQHF. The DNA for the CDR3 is TGTGCCAGCTCACCTCTACCAACAGATCCCCGGCCCCAGCATTTT.

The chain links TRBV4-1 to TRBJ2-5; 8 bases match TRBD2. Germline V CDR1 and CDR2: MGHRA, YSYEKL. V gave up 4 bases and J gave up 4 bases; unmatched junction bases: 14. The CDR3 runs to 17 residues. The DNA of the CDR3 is TGCGCCAGCAGCCCAACTTCGGGGGGGGGTAGTCGAGAGACCCAGTACTTC. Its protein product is CASSPTSGGGSRETQYF.